The following is a T cell receptor beta chain sequence with its context. Its cognate antigen is unknown. The sort gate was single viable CD3+CD4+CD8-CD45RO+ cells for memory CD4+ T cells. This specimen comes from a study of memory CD4+ T cells and cytomegalovirus serostatus. General study points: CD4+ memory repertoires contained about two fifths of the 164 reported CMV TCRbeta sequences.

The CDR3 contains 15 residues. V was cut by 0 bases and J by 6 bases, with 13 bases left in between. The germline gives CDR1 SGHTA, CDR2 FQGTGA. As processed by the authors: After removing out-of-frame reads, over 2 million distinct TCRbeta sequences remained. Here immunoSEQ multiplex PCR was the method, and the copy in TCRdb shows in-frame clones only, minus some. V, J and clone size were drawn from that table, and D and trimming were deduced from the DNA. The sample shows 64,000 or so clones, 75% to 80% of them seen only once. The clonotype was recovered from an adult in good health and CMV-seronegative. The J gene is TRBJ2-3, the V gene TRBV7-3; D call uncertain. The source material was memory CD4+ T cells from blood. The CDR3 loop reads CASSLTSLGLDTQYF. The DNA of the CDR3 is TGTGCCAGCAGCTTAACGTCCCTAGGGCTTGATACGCAGTATTTT.